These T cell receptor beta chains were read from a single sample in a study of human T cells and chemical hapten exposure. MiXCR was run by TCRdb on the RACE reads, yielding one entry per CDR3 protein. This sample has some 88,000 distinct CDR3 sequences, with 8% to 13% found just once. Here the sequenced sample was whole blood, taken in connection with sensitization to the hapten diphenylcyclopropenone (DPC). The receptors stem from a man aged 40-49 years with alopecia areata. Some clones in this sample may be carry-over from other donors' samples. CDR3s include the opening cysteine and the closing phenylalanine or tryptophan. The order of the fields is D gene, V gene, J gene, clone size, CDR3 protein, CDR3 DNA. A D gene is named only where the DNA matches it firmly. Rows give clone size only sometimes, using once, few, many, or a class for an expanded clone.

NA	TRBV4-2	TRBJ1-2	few	CASSPPDKNYGYTF	TGTGCCAGCAGCCCACCGGACAAGAACTATGGCTACACCTTC
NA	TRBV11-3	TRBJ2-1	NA	CASSLRNSFNEQFF	TGTGCCAGCAGCTTACGTAATTCCTTCAATGAGCAGTTCTTC
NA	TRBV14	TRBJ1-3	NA	CASSRSYTIYF	TGTGCCAGCAGCCGGAGTTACACCATATATTTT
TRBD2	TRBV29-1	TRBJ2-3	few	CSVLSAGGRTDTQYF	TGCAGCGTTTTATCAGCGGGAGGACGCACAGATACGCAGTATTTT
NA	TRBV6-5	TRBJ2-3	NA	CASSDVPSTDTQYF	TGTGCCAGCAGTGACGTTCCTAGCACAGATACGCAGTATTTT
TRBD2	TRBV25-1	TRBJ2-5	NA	CASRGLAETQYF	TGTGCCAGCAGGGGACTAGCGGAGACCCAGTACTTC
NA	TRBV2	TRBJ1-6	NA	CARGLSSYNSPLHF	TGTGCCAGGGGGTTAAGCTCCTATAATTCACCCCTCCACTTT
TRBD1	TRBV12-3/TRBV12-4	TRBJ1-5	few	CASSSDRVGQPQHF	TGTGCCAGCAGTTCAGACAGGGTCGGTCAGCCCCAGCATTTT
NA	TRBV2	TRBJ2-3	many	CASSEIGADTQYF	TGTGCCAGCAGTGAAATCGGGGCAGATACGCAGTATTTT
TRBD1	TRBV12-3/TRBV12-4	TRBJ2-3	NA	CTSRRTGGGASTDTQYF	TGTACCAGCAGACGTACAGGGGGTGGGGCAAGCACAGATACGCAGTATTTT
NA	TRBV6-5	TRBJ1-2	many	CASSSRTGRYTF	TGTGCCAGCAGTTCCCGCACAGGGCGGTACACCTTC
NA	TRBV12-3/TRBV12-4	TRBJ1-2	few	CASSFRGLSGYTF	TGTGCCAGCAGTTTCCGGGGGCTTAGTGGCTACACCTTC
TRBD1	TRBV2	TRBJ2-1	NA	CASADGTGPYNEQFF	TGTGCCAGTGCTGACGGGACAGGTCCCTACAATGAGCAGTTCTTC
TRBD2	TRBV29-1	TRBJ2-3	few	CSVEREADTQYF	TGCAGCGTTGAGCGGGAGGCAGATACGCAGTATTTT
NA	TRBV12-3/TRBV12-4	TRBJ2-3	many	CASSQGGGTQYF	TGTGCCAGCAGTCAGGGAGGAGGTACGCAGTATTTT